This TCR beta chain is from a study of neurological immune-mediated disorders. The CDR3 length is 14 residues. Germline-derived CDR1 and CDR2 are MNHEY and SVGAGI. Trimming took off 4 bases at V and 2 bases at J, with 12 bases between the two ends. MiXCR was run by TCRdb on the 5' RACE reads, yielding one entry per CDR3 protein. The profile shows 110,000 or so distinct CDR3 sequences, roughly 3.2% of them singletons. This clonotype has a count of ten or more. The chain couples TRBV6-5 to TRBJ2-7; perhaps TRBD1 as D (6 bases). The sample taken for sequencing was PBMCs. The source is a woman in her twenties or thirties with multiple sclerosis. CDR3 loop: CASSFTGFPYEQYF. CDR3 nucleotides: TGTGCCAGCAGTTTCACAGGGTTCCCCTACGAGCAGTACTTC.